The 3 T cell receptor beta chains in this list originate from one sample, sequenced in a study of cytomegalovirus exposure and HLA in healthy donors. PCR primers comprised 60 Vbeta and 13 Jbeta primers. Here immunoSEQ multiplex PCR was the method, and the copy in TCRdb shows in-frame clones only, minus some. The repertoire holds under 200,000 clones, with roughly 70% as singletons. The sample comprised PBMCs. All receptors come from a woman under 30 in good health and CMV-seropositive.

In its sample, this clone was seen once. The V and J genes are TRBV9 and TRBJ2-3; 11 positions match TRBD2. The V gene end was trimmed by 3 bases and the J gene end by 4 bases; junction bases not matched to a gene: 4. Germline V lookup: CDR1 SGDLS, CDR2 YYNGEE. This CDR3 has 15 residues. The CDR3 loop reads CASSAGTSGADTQYF. The CDR3 DNA reads as TGTGCCAGCAGCGCCGGGACTAGCGGAGCAGATACGCAGTATTTT.

This clone occurred once. The chain is built from TRBV7-2 and TRBJ2-5; the D gene is possibly TRBD2 (6 bases). Near its end, the DNA agrees better with TRBJ2-7, so the J call may be wrong. CDR1 and CDR2 (germline): SGHTA, FQGNSA. This CDR3 has 15 amino acids. The CDR3 sequence: CASSLVPSVAYEQYF. CDR3 nucleotide sequence: TGTGCCAGCAGCTTAGTCCCTAGCGTTGCCTACGAGCAGTACTTC.

This chain uses TRBV12-5 with TRBJ1-1, with 8 positions matching TRBD1. The ends lost 5 bases at V and 3 bases at J; junction bases unmatched: 8. The CDR3 has 15 residues. The germline V gene encodes CDR1 LGHNT and CDR2 FRNRAP. Here the CDR3 DNA reads TGTGCTAGTGGTACGTCAGGGGACAGGTACACTGAAGCTTTCTTT. It codes for CASGTSGDRYTEAFF.